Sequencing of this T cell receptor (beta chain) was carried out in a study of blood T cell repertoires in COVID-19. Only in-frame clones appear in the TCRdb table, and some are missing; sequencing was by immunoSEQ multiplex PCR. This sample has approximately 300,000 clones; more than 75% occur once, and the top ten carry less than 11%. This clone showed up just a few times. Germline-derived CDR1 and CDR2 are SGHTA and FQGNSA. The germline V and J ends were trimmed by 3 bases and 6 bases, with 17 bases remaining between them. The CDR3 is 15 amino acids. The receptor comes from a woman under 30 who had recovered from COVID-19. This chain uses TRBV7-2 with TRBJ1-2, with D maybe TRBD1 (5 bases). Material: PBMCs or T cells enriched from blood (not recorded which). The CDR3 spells CASSFYLQGSDGYTF. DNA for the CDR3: TGTGCCAGCAGCTTCTACCTCCAGGGCTCCGATGGCTACACCTTC. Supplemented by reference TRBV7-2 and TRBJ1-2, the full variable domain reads GAGVSQSPSNKVTEKGKDVELRCDPISGHTALYWYRQSLGQGLEFLIYFQGNSAPDKSGLPSDRFSAERTGGSVSTLTIQRTQQEDSAVYLCASSFYLQGSDGYTFGSGTRLTVV.